These T cell receptor beta chains were read from a single sample in a study of T cell responses to AZD1222 COVID-19 vaccine. Assay: immunoSEQ multiplex PCR; the TCRdb copy retains only in-frame clones and omits some. The table records almost 95,000 clones, less than 85% of them present only once. The sequences come from peripheral blood, collected 28 days after the second AZD1222 dose. The receptor source for this set is an adult who received the AZD1222 COVID-19 vaccine. Each CDR3 is given with its conserved first and last residue. The D gene is left open where the match is weak. Expanded clones get a size class; other rows say once, few or many, or leave the size out.

J gene	clone size	V gene	D gene	CDR3 DNA	CDR3 protein
TRBJ1-6	once	TRBV7-8	TRBD1	TGTGCCAGCAGCTTAAGGACAGGGAAAGAACCCCTCCACTTT	CASSLRTGKEPLHF
TRBJ1-1	.	TRBV3-1/TRBV3-2	.	TGTGCCAGCAGCCTTCTTCGTAGCGAAGCTTTCTTT	CASSLLRSEAFF
TRBJ2-3	.	TRBV18	.	TGTGCCAGCTCATCCACCACAGATACGCAGTATTTT	CASSSTTDTQYF
TRBJ1-4	once	TRBV4-1	.	TGCGCCAGCAGCCAAGGGGCAGGGGTCGCTTCACTGTTTTTT	CASSQGAGVASLFF
TRBJ2-7	.	TRBV6-6	.	TGTGCCAGCAGCCACGACATTGCCTACGAGCAGTACTTC	CASSHDIAYEQYF
TRBJ1-1	.	TRBV18	.	TGTGCCAGCTCACCACGGGGTCAGAACACTGAAGCTTTCTTT	CASSPRGQNTEAFF
TRBJ1-2	few	TRBV18	.	TGTGCCAGCTCACCACCGTCAGGGTTGGACTATGGCTACACCTTC	CASSPPSGLDYGYTF
TRBJ2-1	.	TRBV4-2	.	TGTGCCAGCAGCCAAGTCCGGGGGTACAATGAGCAGTTCTTC	CASSQVRGYNEQFF
TRBJ2-3	.	TRBV18	TRBD2	TGTGCCAGCTCACCTAGCGGGAGGGCCACAGATACGCAGTATTTT	CASSPSGRATDTQYF
TRBJ2-4	.	TRBV15	.	TGTGCCACCAGCAGAGAGTGGCCGCTCATAGCCAAAAACATTCAGTACTTC	CATSREWPLIAKNIQYF
TRBJ1-6	.	TRBV7-2	.	TGTGCCAGCAGCTTAGGGGCAATGGGGGGGGATAATTCACCCCTCCACTTT	CASSLGAMGGDNSPLHF
TRBJ1-6	few	TRBV18	.	TGTGCCAGCTCACCCTGGGACCTACTACAGGTTGATTCACCCCTCCACTTT	CASSPWDLLQVDSPLHF
TRBJ2-5	.	TRBV6-2/TRBV6-3	TRBD2	TGTGCCAGCAGCGAAACTAGCGGGGGGGCAGCCGCGACCCAGTACTTC	CASSETSGGAAATQYF
TRBJ2-7	.	TRBV7-9	.	TGTGCCAGCAGCTTAAGTCATGGATACGAGCAGTACTTC	CASSLSHGYEQYF
TRBJ1-2	.	TRBV14	.	TGTGCCAGCAGCCAAGATTCGACAGCTGCGAGAGGTGGCTACACCTTC	CASSQDSTAARGGYTF
TRBJ1-2	.	TRBV9	TRBD1	TGTGCCAGCAGCCCCGGGGGTTCGGGACAGGGACAATCCACCTTC	CASSPGGSGQGQSTF
TRBJ2-1	few	TRBV28	.	TGTGCCAGCAGTTTGGGGGGGCAGGGTTCCTACAATGAGCAGTTCTTC	CASSLGGQGSYNEQFF
TRBJ2-1	.	TRBV6-5	.	TGTGCCTACGGGGAGAGCTACAATGAGCAGTTCTTC	CAYGESYNEQFF
TRBJ1-2	.	TRBV19	TRBD1	TGTGCCAGTAGCAGCCGGACAGGGCTTTATGGCTACACCTTC	CASSSRTGLYGYTF
TRBJ2-1	.	TRBV10-1	TRBD2	TGCGCCAGCAGCTCCGGGACTAGCGGGAGGGAGTTCTTC	CASSSGTSGREFF
TRBJ1-3	.	TRBV4-1	.	TGCGCCAGCAGCAACGGCCAGGGTGGAAACACCATATATTTT	CASSNGQGGNTIYF
TRBJ1-3	once	TRBV7-2	.	TGTGCCAGCAGCTTATTACGGACTTCGGCTGGAAACACCATATATTTT	CASSLLRTSAGNTIYF
TRBJ2-7	.	TRBV4-3	.	TGCGCCAGCAGCCAAGATGTAGACAGGTCCTACGAGCAGTACTTC	CASSQDVDRSYEQYF
TRBJ2-1	few	TRBV7-3	.	TGTGCCAGCAGCCAAGGAGCTTCCTCCTACAATGAGCAGTTCTTC	CASSQGASSYNEQFF
TRBJ1-5	few	TRBV9	.	TGTGCCAGCAGCGTAGAAGGGTTAGGCAATCAGCCCCAGCATTTT	CASSVEGLGNQPQHF
TRBJ1-5	.	TRBV6-5	.	TGTGCCAGCAGCGGGGGGGACACGAGCAATCAGCCCCAGCATTTT	CASSGGDTSNQPQHF
TRBJ2-1	.	TRBV11-3	TRBD2	TGTGCCAGCAGCTCGGGACTAGCGGGAGGAGAACCTAATGAGCAGTTCTTC	CASSSGLAGGEPNEQFF
TRBJ1-5	.	TRBV7-9	.	TGTGCCAGCAGCTTAAGACAGAGCACGAATCAGCCCCAGCATTTT	CASSLRQSTNQPQHF
TRBJ1-6	.	TRBV9	TRBD1	TGTGCCAGCAGCTCAGGGGGCAACGAATCACCCCTCCACTTT	CASSSGGNESPLHF
TRBJ2-2	.	TRBV3-1/TRBV3-2	TRBD2	TGTGCCAGCAGCCAAGGAATAGCGGGAGTCACCACCGGGGAGCTGTTTTTT	CASSQGIAGVTTGELFF